Listed below are T cell receptor beta chains from one sample, sequenced in a study of OX40 agonist ivuxolimab in advanced cancers. Profiled with immunoSEQ multiplex PCR; TCRdb holds only in-frame clones, not every one. The top ten clones hold 25% to 35% of a sample with some 60,000 clones, roughly 84% of them seen once. The sample here was CD4+ or CD8+ T cells sorted from blood, taken in a trial of the OX40 agonist ivuxolimab. The receptors derive from an adult with an advanced solid tumor such as melanoma, head and neck, liver or kidney cancer. Both conserved end residues are trimmed from each CDR3. Each record gives: CDR3 protein, V gene.

CDR3: ASSPRQGAGNTIY
V: TRBV11-2

CDR3: ASPRGDYYGYT
V: TRBV2

CDR3: ASSLEQGRYGYT
V: TRBV5-1

CDR3: ASSPGTSGGIGADTQY
V: TRBV28

CDR3: SDSTSASNTQY
V: TRBV29-1

CDR3: ASSWDRGETQY
V: TRBV19

CDR3: ASSLAQQETQY
V: TRBV7-9

CDR3: ASRRKRQGAYEQY
V: TRBV6-5

CDR3: ASSPGAGEVTDTQY
V: TRBV18

CDR3: ASSFTLTGSYYEQY
V: TRBV7-9

CDR3: ASRMRGYRTYEQY
V: TRBV2

CDR3: ASSSQRSRGRGNTIY
V: TRBV7-2

CDR3: ASSVGSFSSYEQY
V: TRBV7-2

CDR3: ATSRDHNQGEKLF
V: TRBV15

CDR3: ASSLVNGLFSSYNEQF
V: TRBV7-2

CDR3: ASLGGNTEAF
V: TRBV19

CDR3: ASSRIVGSGELF
V: TRBV7-9

CDR3: ASGFKGQSYNEQF
V: TRBV12-5

CDR3: ASSVGDSYNEQF
V: TRBV2

CDR3: ASSVPLAAGMSTDTQY
V: TRBV5-1

CDR3: ASSILGASTEAF
V: TRBV19

CDR3: ASSIGGRAGELF
V: TRBV19

CDR3: ASSPFSGRYSNTGELF
V: TRBV7-8

CDR3: ASSLFLQGTGANVLT
V: TRBV28

CDR3: ASTQDPLGDEQY
V: TRBV6-5

CDR3: ASSSGGGLAPAQDTQY
V: TRBV5-4

CDR3: ATSSLRTGLGYT
V: TRBV15

CDR3: ASSRTGTGNTIY
V: TRBV4-3

CDR3: ASSPPFGNTEAF
V: TRBV18

CDR3: ASTRKSPGANVLT
V: TRBV19

CDR3: ASSNHLNEQF
V: TRBV2

CDR3: ASSFDGPGYGYT
V: TRBV5-6

CDR3: ASSLRTGSGANVLT
V: TRBV5-1

CDR3: ASSLVGTGEDGYT
V: TRBV5-1

CDR3: ASSLAGNNEQF
V: TRBV7-6

CDR3: ASSSTWSGSYEQY
V: TRBV18

CDR3: ASSQDRDYGYT
V: TRBV27

CDR3: ASSRTVNQPQH
V: TRBV28

CDR3: ASSPGGFEGNEKLF
V: TRBV7-7

CDR3: ASSPSWGSSYNEQF
V: TRBV5-1

CDR3: ASSLYGSQFNSPLH
V: TRBV7-2

CDR3: ASSLIPPQGGTDTQY
V: TRBV11-2

CDR3: ASSMAAQGNYGYT
V: TRBV19

CDR3: ASSLETGSGNTIY
V: TRBV5-6

CDR3: ASSPTSGRARSYNEQF
V: TRBV7-9

CDR3: ASFLTLAGGDSTQY
V: TRBV5-1

CDR3: ASSESDRGFYGYT
V: TRBV25-1